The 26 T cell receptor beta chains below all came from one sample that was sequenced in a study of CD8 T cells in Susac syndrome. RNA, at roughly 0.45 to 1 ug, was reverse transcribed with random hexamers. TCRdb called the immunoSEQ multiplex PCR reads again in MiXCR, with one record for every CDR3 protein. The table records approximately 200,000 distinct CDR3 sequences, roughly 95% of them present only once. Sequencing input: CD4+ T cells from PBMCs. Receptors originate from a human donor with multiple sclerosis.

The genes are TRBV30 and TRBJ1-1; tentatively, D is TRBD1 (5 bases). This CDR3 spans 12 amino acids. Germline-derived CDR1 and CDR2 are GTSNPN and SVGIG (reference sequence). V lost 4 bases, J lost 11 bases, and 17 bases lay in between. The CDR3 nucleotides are TGTGCCTGGAATCCTGATGGGGGGTCGGCTTTCTTT. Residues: CAWNPDGGSAFF.

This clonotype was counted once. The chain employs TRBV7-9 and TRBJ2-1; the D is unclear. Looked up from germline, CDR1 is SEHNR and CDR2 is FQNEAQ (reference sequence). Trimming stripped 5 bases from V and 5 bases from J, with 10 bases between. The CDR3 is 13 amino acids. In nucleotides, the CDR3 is TGTGCCAGCAGCGGAGTACCACACAATGAGCAGTTCTTC. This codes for CASSGVPHNEQFF.

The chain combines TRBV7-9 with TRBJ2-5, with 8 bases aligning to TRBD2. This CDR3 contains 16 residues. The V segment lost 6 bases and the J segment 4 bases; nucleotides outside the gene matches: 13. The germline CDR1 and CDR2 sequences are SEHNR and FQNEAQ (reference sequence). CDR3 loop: CASRRNTGTRRETQYF. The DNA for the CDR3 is TGTGCCAGCAGACGAAACACCGGGACTAGAAGAGAGACCCAGTACTTC.

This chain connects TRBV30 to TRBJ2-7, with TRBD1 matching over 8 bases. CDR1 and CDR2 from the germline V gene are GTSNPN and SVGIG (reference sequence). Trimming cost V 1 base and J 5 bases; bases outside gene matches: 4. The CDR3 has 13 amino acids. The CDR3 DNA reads TGTGCCTGGAGTGCCCGGACAGGGAACGAGCAGTACTTC. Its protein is CAWSARTGNEQYF.

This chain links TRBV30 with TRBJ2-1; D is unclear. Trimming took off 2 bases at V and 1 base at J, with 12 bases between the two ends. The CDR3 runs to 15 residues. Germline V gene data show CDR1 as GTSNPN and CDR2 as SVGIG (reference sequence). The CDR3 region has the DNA TGTGCCTGGAGTAGCAGGCTAGTGTCCTACAATGAGCAGTTCTTC. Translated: CAWSSRLVSYNEQFF.

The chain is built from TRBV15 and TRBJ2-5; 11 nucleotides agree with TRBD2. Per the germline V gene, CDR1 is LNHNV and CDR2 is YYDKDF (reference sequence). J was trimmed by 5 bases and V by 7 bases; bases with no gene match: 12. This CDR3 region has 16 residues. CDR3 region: CATTRTSGSAAETQYF. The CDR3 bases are TGTGCCACCACCCGGACTAGCGGGTCTGCGGCGGAGACCCAGTACTTC.

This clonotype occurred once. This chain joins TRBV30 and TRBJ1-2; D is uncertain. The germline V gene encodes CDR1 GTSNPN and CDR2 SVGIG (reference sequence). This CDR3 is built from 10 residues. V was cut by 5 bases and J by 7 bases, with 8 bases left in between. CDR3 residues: CAWEKIGYTF. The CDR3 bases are TGTGCCTGGGAGAAAATTGGCTACACCTTC. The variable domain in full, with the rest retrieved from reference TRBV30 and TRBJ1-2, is SQTIHQWPATLVQPVGSPLSLECTVEGTSNPNLYWYRQAAGRGLQLLFYSVGIGQISSEVPQNLSASRPQDRQFILSSKKLLLSDSGFYLCAWEKIGYTFGSGTRLTVV.

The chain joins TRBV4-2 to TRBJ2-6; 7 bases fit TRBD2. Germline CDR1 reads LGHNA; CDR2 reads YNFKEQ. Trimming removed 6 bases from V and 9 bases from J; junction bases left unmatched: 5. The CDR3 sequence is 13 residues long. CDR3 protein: CASRGLVGNVLTF. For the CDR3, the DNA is TGTGCCAGCAGAGGACTAGTCGGCAACGTCCTGACTTTC.

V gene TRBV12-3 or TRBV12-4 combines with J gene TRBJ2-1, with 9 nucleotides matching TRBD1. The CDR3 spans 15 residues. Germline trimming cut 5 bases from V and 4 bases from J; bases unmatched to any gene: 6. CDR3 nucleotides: TGTGCCAGCAGTGCCTGGACAGGGGAGTACAATGAGCAGTTCTTC. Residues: CASSAWTGEYNEQFF.

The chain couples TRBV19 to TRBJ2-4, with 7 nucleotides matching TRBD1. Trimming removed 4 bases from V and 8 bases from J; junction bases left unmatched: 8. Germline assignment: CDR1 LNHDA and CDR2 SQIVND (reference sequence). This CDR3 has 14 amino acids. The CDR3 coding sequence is TGTGCCAGTAGTACACCCGACAGGGTTGACATTCAGTACTTC. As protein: CASSTPDRVDIQYF.

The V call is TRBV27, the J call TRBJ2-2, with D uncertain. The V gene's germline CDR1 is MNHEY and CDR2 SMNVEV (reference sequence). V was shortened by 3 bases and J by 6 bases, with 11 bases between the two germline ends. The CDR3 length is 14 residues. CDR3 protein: CASSFRARPGELFF. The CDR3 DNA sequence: TGTGCCAGCAGTTTCCGGGCCCGCCCCGGGGAGCTGTTTTTT.

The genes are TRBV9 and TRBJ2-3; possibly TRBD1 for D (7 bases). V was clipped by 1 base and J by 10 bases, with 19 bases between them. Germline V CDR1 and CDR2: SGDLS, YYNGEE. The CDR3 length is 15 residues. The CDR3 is CASSVRGAGDRAQYF. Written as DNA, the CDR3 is TGTGCCAGCAGCGTAAGGGGGGCCGGAGACAGGGCGCAGTATTTT.

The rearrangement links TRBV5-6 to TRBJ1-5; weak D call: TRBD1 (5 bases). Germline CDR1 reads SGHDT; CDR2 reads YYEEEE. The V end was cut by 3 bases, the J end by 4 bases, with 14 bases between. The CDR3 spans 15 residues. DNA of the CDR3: TGTGCCAGCAGCTGGGGGACCGGTAGAAATCAGCCCCAGCATTTT. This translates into CASSWGTGRNQPQHF. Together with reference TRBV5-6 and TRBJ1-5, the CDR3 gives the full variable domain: DAGVTQSPTHLIKTRGQQVTLRCSPKSGHDTVSWYQQALGQGPQFIFQYYEEEERQRGNFPDRFSGHQFPNYSSELNVNALLLGDSALYLCASSWGTGRNQPQHFGDGTRLSIL.

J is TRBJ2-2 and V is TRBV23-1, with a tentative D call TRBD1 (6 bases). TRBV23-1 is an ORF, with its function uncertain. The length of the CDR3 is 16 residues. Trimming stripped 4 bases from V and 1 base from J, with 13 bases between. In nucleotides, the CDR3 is TGCGCCAGCAGTCCGTGCCCGACAGGGAACACCGGGGAGCTGTTTTTT. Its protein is CASSPCPTGNTGELFF.

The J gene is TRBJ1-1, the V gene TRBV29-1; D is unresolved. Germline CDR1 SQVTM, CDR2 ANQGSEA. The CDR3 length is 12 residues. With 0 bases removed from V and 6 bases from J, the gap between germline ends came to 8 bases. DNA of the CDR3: TGCAGCGTTGAAGATCGGGGATCTGAAGCTTTCTTT. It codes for CSVEDRGSEAFF.

Here the CDR3 reads CASSDRAATFF. In DNA, the CDR3 is TGTGCCAGCAGCGACAGGGCTGCGACTTTCTTT. The gene calls are TRBV28 and TRBJ1-1; 7 bases match TRBD1. Germline loops: CDR1 MDHEN, CDR2 SYDVKM. The CDR3 consists of 11 residues. The J segment lost 12 bases and the V segment lost 6 bases, leaving 7 bases of the junction unmatched.

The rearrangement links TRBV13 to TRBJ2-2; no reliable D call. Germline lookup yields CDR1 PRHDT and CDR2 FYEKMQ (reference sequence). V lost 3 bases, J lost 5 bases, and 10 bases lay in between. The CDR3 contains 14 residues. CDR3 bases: TGTGCCAGCAGCTTGCAACTCGGTACCGGGGAGCTGTTTTTT. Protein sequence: CASSLQLGTGELFF. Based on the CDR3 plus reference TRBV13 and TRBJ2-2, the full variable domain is AAGVIQSPRHLIKEKRETATLKCYPIPRHDTVYWYQQGPGQDPQFLISFYEKMQSDKGSIPDRFSAQQFSDYHSELNMSSLELGDSALYFCASSLQLGTGELFFGEGSRLTVL.

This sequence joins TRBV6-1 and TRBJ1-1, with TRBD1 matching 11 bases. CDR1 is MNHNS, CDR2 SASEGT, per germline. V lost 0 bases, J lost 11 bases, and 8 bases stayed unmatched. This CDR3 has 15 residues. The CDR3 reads CASSEAGQGASSAFF. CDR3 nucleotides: TGTGCCAGCAGTGAAGCCGGACAGGGGGCGAGTTCGGCTTTCTTT.

CDR3 loop: CASSVVGRTEAFF. In nucleotides, the CDR3 is TGTGCCAGCAGCGTAGTAGGGAGAACTGAAGCTTTCTTT. J is TRBJ1-1 and V is TRBV9, with D hard to call. Looked up from germline, CDR1 is SGDLS and CDR2 is YYNGEE. Trimming cost V 0 bases and J 5 bases, with 8 bases left between them. The CDR3 length is 13 residues. The full variable domain, with the rest looked up from reference TRBV9 and TRBJ1-1, is DSGVTQTPKHLITATGQRVTLRCSPRSGDLSVYWYQQSLDQGLQFLIQYYNGEERAKGNILERFSAQQFPDLHSELNLSSLELGDSALYFCASSVVGRTEAFFGQGTRLTVV.

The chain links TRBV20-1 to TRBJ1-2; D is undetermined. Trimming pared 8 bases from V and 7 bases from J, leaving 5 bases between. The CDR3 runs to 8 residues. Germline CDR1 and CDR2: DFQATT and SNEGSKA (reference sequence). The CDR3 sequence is CSTPGYTF. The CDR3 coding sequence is TGCAGTACCCCTGGCTACACCTTC.

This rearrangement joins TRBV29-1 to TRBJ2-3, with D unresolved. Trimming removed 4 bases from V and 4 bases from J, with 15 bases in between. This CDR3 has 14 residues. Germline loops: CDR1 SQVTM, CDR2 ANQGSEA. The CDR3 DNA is TGCAGCGTTGGCGTGTCAGCCATCCCAGATACGCAGTATTTT. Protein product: CSVGVSAIPDTQYF.

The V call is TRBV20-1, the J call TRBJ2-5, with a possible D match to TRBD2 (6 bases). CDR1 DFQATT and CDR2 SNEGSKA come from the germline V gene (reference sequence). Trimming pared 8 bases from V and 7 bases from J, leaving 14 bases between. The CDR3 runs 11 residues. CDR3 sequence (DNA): TGCAGTTCGGACGGGGGAGGGACCCAGTACTTC. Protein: CSSDGGGTQYF.

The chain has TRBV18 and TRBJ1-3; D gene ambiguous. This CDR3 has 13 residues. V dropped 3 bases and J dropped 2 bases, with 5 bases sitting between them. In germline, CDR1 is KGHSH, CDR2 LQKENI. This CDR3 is CASSPQTGNTIYF. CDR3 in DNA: TGTGCCAGCTCACCTCAAACTGGAAACACCATATATTTT.

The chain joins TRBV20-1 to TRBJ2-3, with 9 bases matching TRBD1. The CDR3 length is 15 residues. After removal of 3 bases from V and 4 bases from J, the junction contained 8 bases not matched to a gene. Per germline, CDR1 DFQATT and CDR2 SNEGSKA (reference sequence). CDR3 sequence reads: CSASPGDRAADTQYF. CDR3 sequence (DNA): TGCAGTGCTAGTCCGGGGGACAGGGCCGCAGATACGCAGTATTTT.

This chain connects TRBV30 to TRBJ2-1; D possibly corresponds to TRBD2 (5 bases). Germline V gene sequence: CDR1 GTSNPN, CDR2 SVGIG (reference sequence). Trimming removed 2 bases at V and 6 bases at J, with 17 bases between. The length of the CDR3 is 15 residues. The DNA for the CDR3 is TGTGCCTGGAGTTTAGGTAGCGACCAGGCCAATGAGCAGTTCTTC. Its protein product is CAWSLGSDQANEQFF.

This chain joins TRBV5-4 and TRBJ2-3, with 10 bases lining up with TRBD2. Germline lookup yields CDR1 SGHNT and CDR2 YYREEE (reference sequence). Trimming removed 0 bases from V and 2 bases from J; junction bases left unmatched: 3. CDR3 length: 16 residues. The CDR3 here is CASSLGSGRDTDTQYF. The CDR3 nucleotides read TGTGCCAGCAGCTTGGGAAGCGGGAGGGACACAGATACGCAGTATTTT.